This TCR beta chain was observed in a study of early T cells in non-severe SARS-CoV-2 infection. Study-level background: Bulk RNA taken from unsorted whole blood was sequenced, leaving chains unpaired.

This CDR3 spans 14 amino acids. Germline V lookup: CDR1 MNHNY, CDR2 SVGAGI (reference sequence). V lost 5 bases, J lost 0 bases, and 2 bases stayed unmatched. Study-wide results and caveats: VDJdb matching, biased toward anti-spike CD8 responses, missed private and CD4 specificities.

Comment on this clonotype: Its antigen remains unidentified.

Individual cDNA molecules were tagged with unique molecular identifiers, the study reported. TCRdb called the 5' RACE reads again in MiXCR, with one record for every CDR3 protein. The table includes approximately 69,000 distinct CDR3 sequences, under 15% detected once. This material consisted of whole blood, taken at baseline. The rearrangement links TRBV6-6 to TRBJ1-1, with 8 positions matching TRBD1. The receptor's source is an adult who was a healthcare worker with PCR-confirmed SARS-CoV-2 infection or an uninfected control (not recorded which). CDR3 nucleotide sequence: TGTGCCAGCAGTGGGGGACAGGTGAACACTGAAGCTTTCTTT. Encoded protein: CASSGGQVNTEAFF.